This T cell receptor beta chain was recovered during a study of blood T cells in healthy people across ages. Then a second PCR, running roughly 7 to 11 cycles, was carried out with a sample-barcoded 5' primer and a J-beta primer mix. TCRdb called the 5' RACE reads again in MiXCR, with one record for every CDR3 protein. The sample has some 800,000 distinct CDR3 sequences, 40% to 50% seen once; the top ten hold about a fifth. The CDR3 covers 12 residues. In germline, CDR1 is KGHSH, CDR2 LQKENI. V was pared by 3 bases and J by 6 bases, with 6 bases between. Material for sequencing was blood. This TCR was recovered from a man between 60 and 70 years old in good health. The chain combines TRBV18 with TRBJ2-1; D is possibly TRBD1 or TRBD2 (5 bases each). CDR3 sequence reads: CASSPGPNEQFF. The CDR3 DNA sequence: TGTGCCAGCTCACCGGGACCCAATGAGCAGTTCTTC.